This entry lists 17 T cell receptor beta chains sequenced from one sample in a study of tumor-infiltrating lymphocytes in oesophageal squamous cell carcinoma. TCRdb fed the PCR reads into MiXCR, producing one record per CDR3 protein. This table holds under 20,000 distinct CDR3 sequences, around 40% found once. Input material: normal esophageal tissue next to the tumor. The receptors stem from a female donor with esophageal squamous cell carcinoma.

The chain combines TRBV28 with TRBJ2-7; a possible D gene is TRBD2 (5 bases). Germline V gene data show CDR1 as MDHEN and CDR2 as SYDVKM. Trimming pared 6 bases from V and 6 bases from J, leaving 6 bases between. The CDR3 loop spans 10 amino acids. In DNA, the CDR3 is TGTGCCAGCAGACTAGGCGAGCAGTACTTC. Amino acids: CASRLGEQYF.

The sample holds a few counts of this clonotype. This chain uses TRBV20-1 with TRBJ1-5; perhaps TRBD1 as D (5 bases). Trimming stripped 2 bases from V and 11 bases from J, with 28 bases between. CDR3 size: 17 residues. In germline, CDR1 is DFQATT, CDR2 SNEGSKA (reference sequence). Here the CDR3 reads CSARSPVGTNNDLSQHF. The CDR3 DNA reads TGCAGTGCTAGATCCCCGGTGGGGACCAACAACGACCTGTCCCAGCATTTT.

This clonotype was seen ten or more times. The chain is built from TRBV4-1 and TRBJ2-7, with TRBD2 matching 8 bases. The CDR3 has 15 amino acids. Germline V gene sequence: CDR1 MGHRA, CDR2 YSYEKL. After removal of 5 bases from V and 3 bases from J, the junction contained 9 bases not matched to a gene. The CDR3 is CASSYKLSGNYEQYF. The DNA of the CDR3 is TGCGCCAGCAGCTACAAACTTAGCGGGAACTACGAGCAGTACTTC.

This clonotype came up many times. The chain is built from TRBV19 and TRBJ1-4, with a weak D call TRBD1 (6 bases). The CDR3 sequence is 16 residues long. V lost 6 bases and J lost 0, with 14 bases in between. CDR1 is LNHDA and CDR2 is SQIVND in the germline V gene (reference sequence). This CDR3 reads CASRVGQLSTNEKLFF. DNA for the CDR3: TGTGCCAGTAGGGTTGGACAGCTCTCAACTAATGAAAAACTGTTTTTT.

This clonotype was counted once. This chain connects TRBV7-2 to TRBJ2-7; TRBD2 matches 7 bases. V lost 1 base and J lost 6; bases outside the gene matches: 12. Germline V gene sequence: CDR1 SGHTA, CDR2 FQGNSA. This CDR3 has 16 amino acids. The CDR3 region is CASSLDASDRGSEQYF. Written as DNA, the CDR3 is TGTGCCAGCAGCTTAGACGCCTCGGATCGCGGGAGCGAGCAGTACTTC. Together with reference TRBV7-2 and TRBJ2-7, the CDR3 gives the full variable domain: GAGVSQSPSNKVTEKGKDVELRCDPISGHTALYWYRQSLGQGLEFLIYFQGNSAPDKSGLPSDRFSAERTGGSVSTLTIQRTQQEDSAVYLCASSLDASDRGSEQYFGPGTRLTVT.

V is TRBV7-3 and J is TRBJ2-5; 7 nucleotides align to TRBD1. The closer fit of TRBJ2-7 to the DNA end suggests the J call may be wrong. The CDR3 length is 12 residues. Germline values: CDR1 SGHTA, CDR2 FQGTGA. CDR3 nucleotide sequence: TGTGCCAGCAGCACGGACAGGTACGAGCAGTACTTC. It is translated as CASSTDRYEQYF.

The rearrangement joins TRBV7-8 to TRBJ2-5; TRBD1 aligns across 9 bases. The germline V gene encodes CDR1 SGHVS and CDR2 FQNEAQ. Trimming removed 5 bases from V and 4 bases from J; junction bases left unmatched: 2. The CDR3 has 13 residues. The CDR3 DNA reads TGTGCCAGCAGCCCGGACAGGGGAGAGACCCAGTACTTC. Protein product: CASSPDRGETQYF.

As regards this clonotype: This could be a read error, since a much larger clone is one nucleotide away. The chain couples TRBV7-8 to TRBJ2-7; D possibly corresponds to TRBD2 (6 bases). This CDR3 region has 15 residues. Germline V gives CDR1 SGHVS, CDR2 FQNEAQ. The V end was cut by 1 base, the J end by 8 bases, with 18 bases between. The CDR3 region is CASSLVPGRYNKQYF. CDR3 nucleotides: TGTGCCAGCAGCTTAGTCCCAGGGAGGTACAATAAGCAGTACTTC.

Points on this clonotype: The CDR3 end shows no conserved phenylalanine or tryptophan, and so a read error is likely. The limits of the CDR3 on the DNA are not certain, so only TCRdb's listed CDR3 is given. This chain links TRBV11-2 with TRBJ1-4. Germline lookup yields CDR1 SGHAT and CDR2 FQNNGV. The CDR3 spans 8 residues, counting both ends. The chain's CDR3 is CASSLLTS.

This clonotype was seen ten or more times. The chain joins TRBV6-1 to TRBJ2-5; no firm D call. The CDR3 runs 14 residues. Germline V lookup: CDR1 MNHNS, CDR2 SASEGT. Trimming took off 4 bases at V and 1 base at J, with 10 bases between the two ends. CDR3 sequence (DNA): TGTGCCAGCAGTGGAAGGGCGGTCCAAGAGACCCAGTACTTC. It is translated as CASSGRAVQETQYF.

This chain links TRBV6-6 with TRBJ2-1, with D hard to call. The DNA matches TRBJ2-5 better at its end, which makes the J call doubtful. The CDR3 sequence is 11 residues long. The germline CDR1 and CDR2 sequences are MNHNY and SVGAGI (reference sequence). The DNA of the CDR3 is TGTGCCAGCAGTTACGCGATGACCCAGTACTTC. Translating it yields CASSYAMTQYF.

This chain connects TRBV7-2 to TRBJ2-4; D possibly corresponds to TRBD1 (5 bases). Judging by the DNA end, TRBJ2-7 fits better; the J call may be wrong. The CDR3 totals 11 residues. Germline CDR1 reads SGHTA; CDR2 reads FQGNSA. CDR3 amino acids: CASSWTHEQYF. CDR3 DNA: TGTGCCAGCAGCTGGACACACGAGCAGTACTTC.

In this sample, this clonotype turned up many times. The rearrangement uses TRBV2 and TRBJ2-3, with TRBD2 matching over 7 bases. The V gene's germline CDR1 is SNHLY and CDR2 FYNNEI. The J segment lost 2 bases and the V segment lost 6 bases, leaving 8 bases of the junction unmatched. This CDR3 has 15 residues. The CDR3 protein is CASRKSSGDTDTQYF. The CDR3 DNA reads as TGTGCCAGCAGGAAGTCTAGCGGTGACACAGATACGCAGTATTTT.

V usage is TRBV30 and J usage is TRBJ2-4; a weak D match, TRBD2 (6 bases). The J call is doubtful: the DNA matches TRBJ2-5 better. This CDR3 region has 14 residues. Germline V lookup: CDR1 GTSNPN, CDR2 SVGIG (reference sequence). CDR3 region: CAWSSGSGGETQYF. The CDR3 nucleotides are TGTGCCTGGAGCTCGGGGAGTGGAGGGGAGACCCAGTACTTC.

CDR3 sequence reads: CASSLRGLGGTDTQYF. The CDR3 DNA reads TGTGCCAGCAGCCTTAGGGGACTAGGTGGGACAGATACGCAGTATTTT. The chain recombines TRBV7-9 with TRBJ2-3; 8 nucleotides match TRBD2. This CDR3 contains 16 residues. The germline CDR1 and CDR2 sequences are SEHNR and FQNEAQ (reference sequence). V lost 5 bases and J lost 3; bases outside the gene matches: 10.

In this sample, this clonotype turned up many times. This could be a read error, since a much larger clone is one nucleotide away. The chain carries TRBV10-3 and TRBJ2-1; 16 nucleotides line up with TRBD2. With 3 bases clipped from V and 10 bases from J, the junction kept 9 bases outside the gene matches. CDR3 length: 17 amino acids. In germline, CDR1 is ENHRY, CDR2 SYGVKD. CDR3 region: CAISELGLAGGNDEQFF. The CDR3 nucleotides are TGTGCCATCAGTGAACTGGGACTAGCGGGAGGGAACGACGAGCAGTTCTTC.

The chain combines TRBV20-1 with TRBJ1-1, with D uncertain. This CDR3 is 12 amino acids long. Trimming shortened V by 7 bases and J by 0 bases, and 9 bases separated the two germline ends. Germline V gene data show CDR1 as DFQATT and CDR2 as SNEGSKA (reference sequence). CDR3 amino acids: CSVLNMNTEAFF. DNA for the CDR3: TGCAGTGTTTTGAACATGAACACTGAAGCTTTCTTT.